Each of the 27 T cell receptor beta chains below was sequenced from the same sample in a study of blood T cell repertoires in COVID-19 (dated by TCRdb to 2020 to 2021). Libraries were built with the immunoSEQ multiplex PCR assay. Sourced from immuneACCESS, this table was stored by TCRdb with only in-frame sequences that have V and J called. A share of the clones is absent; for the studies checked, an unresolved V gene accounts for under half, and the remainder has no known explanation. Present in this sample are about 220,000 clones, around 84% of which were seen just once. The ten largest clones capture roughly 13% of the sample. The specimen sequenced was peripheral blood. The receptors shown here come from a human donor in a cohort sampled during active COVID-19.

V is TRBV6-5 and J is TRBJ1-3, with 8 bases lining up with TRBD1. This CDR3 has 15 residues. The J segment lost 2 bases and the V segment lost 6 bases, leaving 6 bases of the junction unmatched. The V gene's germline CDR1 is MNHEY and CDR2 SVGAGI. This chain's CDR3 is CASSRDRGTGNTIYF. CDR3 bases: TGTGCCAGCAGCAGAGACAGGGGAACTGGAAACACCATATATTTT.

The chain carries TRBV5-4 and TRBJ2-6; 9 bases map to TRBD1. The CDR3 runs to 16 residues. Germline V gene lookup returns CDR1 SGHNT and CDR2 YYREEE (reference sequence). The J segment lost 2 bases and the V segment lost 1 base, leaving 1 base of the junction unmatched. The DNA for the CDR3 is TGTGCCAGCAGCTTGAGGGACAGGGCTGGGGCCAACGTCCTGACTTTC. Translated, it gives CASSLRDRAGANVLTF.

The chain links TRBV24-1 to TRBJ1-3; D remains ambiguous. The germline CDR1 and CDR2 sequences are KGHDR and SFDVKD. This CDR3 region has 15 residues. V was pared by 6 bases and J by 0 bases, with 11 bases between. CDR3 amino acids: CATSSGLNSGNTIYF. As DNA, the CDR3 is TGTGCCACCAGTTCAGGTCTCAACTCTGGAAACACCATATATTTT.

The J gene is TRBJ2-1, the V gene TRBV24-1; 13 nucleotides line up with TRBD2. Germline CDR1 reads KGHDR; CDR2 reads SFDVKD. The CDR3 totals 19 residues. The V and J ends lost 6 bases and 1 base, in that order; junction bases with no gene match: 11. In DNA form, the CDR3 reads TGTGCCACCAGTCCCACTAGCGGGAGGGGGGTAAGGTCCTACAATGAGCAGTTCTTC. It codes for CATSPTSGRGVRSYNEQFF.

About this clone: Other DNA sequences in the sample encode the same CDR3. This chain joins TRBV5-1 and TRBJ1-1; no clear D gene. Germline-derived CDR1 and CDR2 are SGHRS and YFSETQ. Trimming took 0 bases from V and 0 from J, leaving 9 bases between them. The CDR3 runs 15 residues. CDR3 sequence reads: CASSLVGALNTEAFF. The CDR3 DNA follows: TGCGCCAGCAGCTTGGTAGGAGCGCTGAACACTGAAGCTTTCTTT.

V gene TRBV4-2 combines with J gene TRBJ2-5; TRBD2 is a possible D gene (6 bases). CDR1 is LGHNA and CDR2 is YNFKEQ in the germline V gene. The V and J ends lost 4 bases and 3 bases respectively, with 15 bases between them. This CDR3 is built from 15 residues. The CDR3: CASSRGTAFEETQYF. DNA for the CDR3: TGTGCCAGCAGCCGCGGGACCGCTTTCGAAGAGACCCAGTACTTC.

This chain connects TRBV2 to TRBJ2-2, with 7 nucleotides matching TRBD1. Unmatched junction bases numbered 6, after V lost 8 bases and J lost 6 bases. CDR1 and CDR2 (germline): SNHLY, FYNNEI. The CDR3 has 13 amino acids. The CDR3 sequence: CASREQGPGELFF. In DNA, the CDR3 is TGTGCCAGCCGCGAACAGGGGCCCGGGGAGCTGTTTTTT.

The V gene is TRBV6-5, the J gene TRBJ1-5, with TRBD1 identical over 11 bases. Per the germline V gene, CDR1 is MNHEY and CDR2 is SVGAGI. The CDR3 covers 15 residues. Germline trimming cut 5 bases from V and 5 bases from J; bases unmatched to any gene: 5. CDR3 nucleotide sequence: TGTGCCAGCAGTCGCGGGACAGGGGGGGATCAGCCCCAGCATTTT. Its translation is CASSRGTGGDQPQHF.

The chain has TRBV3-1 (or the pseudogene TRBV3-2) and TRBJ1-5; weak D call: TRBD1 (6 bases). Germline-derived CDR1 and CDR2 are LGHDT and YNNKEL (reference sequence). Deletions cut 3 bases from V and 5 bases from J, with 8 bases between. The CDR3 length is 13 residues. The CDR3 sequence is CASSHSGDQPQHF. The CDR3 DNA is TGTGCCAGCAGCCACTCAGGGGATCAGCCCCAGCATTTT.

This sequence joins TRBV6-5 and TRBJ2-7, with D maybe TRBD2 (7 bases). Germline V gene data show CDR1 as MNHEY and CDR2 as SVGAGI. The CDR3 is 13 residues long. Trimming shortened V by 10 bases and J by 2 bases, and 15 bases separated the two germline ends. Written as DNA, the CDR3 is TGTGCCACGCGGGGGCTTCAAACCTACGAGCAGTACTTC. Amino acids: CATRGLQTYEQYF.

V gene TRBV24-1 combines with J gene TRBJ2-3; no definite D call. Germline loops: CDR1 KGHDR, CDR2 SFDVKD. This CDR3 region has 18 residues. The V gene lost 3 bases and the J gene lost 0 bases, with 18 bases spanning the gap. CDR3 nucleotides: TGTGCCACCAGTGATCCATTCCCGACTTCTACTAGCACAGATACGCAGTATTTT. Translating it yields CATSDPFPTSTSTDTQYF.

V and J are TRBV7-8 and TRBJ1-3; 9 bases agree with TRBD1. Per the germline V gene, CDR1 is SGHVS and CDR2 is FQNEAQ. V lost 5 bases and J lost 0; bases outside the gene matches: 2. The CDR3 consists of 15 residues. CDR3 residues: CASSLGQGSGNTIYF. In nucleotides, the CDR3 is TGTGCCAGCAGCCTGGGACAGGGCTCTGGAAACACCATATATTTT.

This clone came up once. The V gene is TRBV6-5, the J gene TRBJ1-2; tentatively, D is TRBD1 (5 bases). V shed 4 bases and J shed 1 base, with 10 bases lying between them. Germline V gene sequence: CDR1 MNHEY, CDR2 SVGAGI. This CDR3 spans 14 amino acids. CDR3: CASSSLQDNYGYTF. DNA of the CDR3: TGTGCCAGCAGTTCATTACAGGATAACTATGGCTACACCTTC.

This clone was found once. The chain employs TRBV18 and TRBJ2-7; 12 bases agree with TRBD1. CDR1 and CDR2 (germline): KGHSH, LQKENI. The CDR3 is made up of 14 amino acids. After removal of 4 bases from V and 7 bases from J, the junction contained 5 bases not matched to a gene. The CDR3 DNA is TGTGCCAGCTCACGGGGACAGGGGGCGAGGGAGCAGTACTTC. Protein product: CASSRGQGAREQYF.

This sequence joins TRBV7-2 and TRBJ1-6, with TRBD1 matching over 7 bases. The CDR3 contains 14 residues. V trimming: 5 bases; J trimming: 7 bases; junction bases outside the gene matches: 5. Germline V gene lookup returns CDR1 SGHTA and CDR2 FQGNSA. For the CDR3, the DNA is TGTGCCAGCAGCCAAGGGACAGACAATTCACCCCTCCACTTT. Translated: CASSQGTDNSPLHF.

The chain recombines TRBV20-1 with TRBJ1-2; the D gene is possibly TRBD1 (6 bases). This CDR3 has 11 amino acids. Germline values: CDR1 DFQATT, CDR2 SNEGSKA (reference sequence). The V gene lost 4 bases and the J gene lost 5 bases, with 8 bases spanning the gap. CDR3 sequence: CSATGQYGYTF. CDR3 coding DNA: TGCAGTGCTACAGGACAGTATGGCTACACCTTC.

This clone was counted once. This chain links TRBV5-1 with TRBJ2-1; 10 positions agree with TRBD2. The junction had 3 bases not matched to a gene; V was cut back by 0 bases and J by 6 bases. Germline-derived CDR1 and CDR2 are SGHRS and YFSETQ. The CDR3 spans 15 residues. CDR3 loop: CASSLVVAGGNEQFF. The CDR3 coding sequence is TGCGCCAGCAGCTTGGTGGTAGCGGGGGGCAATGAGCAGTTCTTC.

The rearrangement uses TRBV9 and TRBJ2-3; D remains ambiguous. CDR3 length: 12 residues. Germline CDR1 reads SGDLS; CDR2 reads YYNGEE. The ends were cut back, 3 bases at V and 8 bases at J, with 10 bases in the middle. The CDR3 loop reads CASSGAGFTQYF. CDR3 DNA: TGTGCCAGCAGCGGAGCCGGTTTTACGCAGTATTTT.

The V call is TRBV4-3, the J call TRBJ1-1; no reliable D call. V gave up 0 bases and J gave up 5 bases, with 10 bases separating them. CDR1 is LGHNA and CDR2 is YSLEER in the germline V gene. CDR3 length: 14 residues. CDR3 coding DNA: TGCGCCAGCAGCCAAGAGAACGGGGAGACTGAAGCTTTCTTT. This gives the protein CASSQENGETEAFF.

The CDR3 nucleotides are TGTGCCAGCAGCACACGACTACACACAGATACGCAGTATTTT. Its translation is CASSTRLHTDTQYF. The chain uses TRBV3-1 (or the pseudogene TRBV3-2) and TRBJ2-3; D possibly corresponds to TRBD2 (5 bases). The CDR3 runs 14 residues. Germline lookup yields CDR1 LGHDT and CDR2 YNNKEL (reference sequence). V was trimmed by 5 bases and J by 2 bases, leaving 11 bases between them.

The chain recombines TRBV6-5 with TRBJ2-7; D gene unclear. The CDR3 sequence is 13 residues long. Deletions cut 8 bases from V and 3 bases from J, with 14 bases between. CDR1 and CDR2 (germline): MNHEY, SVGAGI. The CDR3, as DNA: TGTGCCAGCGTCGCACCGGCGGTCTACGAGCAGTACTTC. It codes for CASVAPAVYEQYF.

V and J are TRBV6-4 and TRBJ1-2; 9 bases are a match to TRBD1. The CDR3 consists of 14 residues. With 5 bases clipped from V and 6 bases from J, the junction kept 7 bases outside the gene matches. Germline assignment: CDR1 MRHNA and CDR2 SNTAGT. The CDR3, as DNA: TGTGCCAGCAGTCCCTCGGGACAGGGTGATGGCTACACCTTC. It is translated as CASSPSGQGDGYTF.

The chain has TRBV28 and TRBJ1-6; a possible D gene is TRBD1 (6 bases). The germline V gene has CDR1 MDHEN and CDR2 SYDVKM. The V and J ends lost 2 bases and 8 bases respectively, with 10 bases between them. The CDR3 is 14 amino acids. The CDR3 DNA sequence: TGTGCCAGCAGTTTACCAGGGGATCATTCACCCCTCCACTTT. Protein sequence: CASSLPGDHSPLHF.

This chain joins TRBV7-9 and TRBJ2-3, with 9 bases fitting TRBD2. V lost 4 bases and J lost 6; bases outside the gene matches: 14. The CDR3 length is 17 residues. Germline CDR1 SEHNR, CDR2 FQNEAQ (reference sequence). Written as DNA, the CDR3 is TGTGCCAGCAGCTACCCCCGGGGTAGCGGGAGACCGGATACGCAGTATTTT. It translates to CASSYPRGSGRPDTQYF.

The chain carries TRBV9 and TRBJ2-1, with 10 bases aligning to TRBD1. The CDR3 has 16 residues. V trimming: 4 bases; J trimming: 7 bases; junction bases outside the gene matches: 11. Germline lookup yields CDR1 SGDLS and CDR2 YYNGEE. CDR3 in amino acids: CASSPQVGQGWNEQFF. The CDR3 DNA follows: TGTGCCAGCAGCCCCCAGGTGGGACAGGGGTGGAATGAGCAGTTCTTC.

Here the CDR3 reads CASSISWDSYGYTF. The CDR3 DNA follows: TGTGCCAGTAGTATTTCCTGGGACAGCTATGGCTACACCTTC. The gene calls are TRBV19 and TRBJ1-2; 7 nucleotides line up with TRBD1. Per germline, CDR1 LNHDA and CDR2 SQIVND (reference sequence). CDR3 length equals 14 residues. The V gene end was trimmed by 3 bases and the J gene end by 4 bases; junction bases not matched to a gene: 5.

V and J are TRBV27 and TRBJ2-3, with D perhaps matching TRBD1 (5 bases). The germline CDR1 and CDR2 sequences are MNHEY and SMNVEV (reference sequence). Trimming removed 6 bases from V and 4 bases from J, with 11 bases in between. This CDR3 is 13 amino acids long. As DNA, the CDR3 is TGTGCCAGCAGGCACCTAGGGGCAGATACGCAGTATTTT. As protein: CASRHLGADTQYF.